The rows below give T cell receptor beta chains drawn from one sample of a study of CD8 T cells in ankylosing spondylitis. TCRdb re-called the 5' RACE reads through MiXCR, storing one row per CDR3 protein. The repertoire holds hundreds of thousands of distinct CDR3 sequences, with approximately 9% as singletons. Sequenced: blood, either unsorted or a sorted T cell fraction (not recorded which). These receptors originate from a male donor with ankylosing spondylitis or in good health (not recorded which). Each CDR3 is given without its conserved first and last residue.

J gene,V gene,CDR3 protein
TRBJ1-5,TRBV3-1,ASSPSNRDQPQH
TRBJ2-7,TRBV30,AWSLSGARSYEQY
TRBJ2-1,TRBV4-1,ASSLKWASSYNEQF
TRBJ2-3,TRBV9,ASTRGGSPGTDTQY
TRBJ1-2,TRBV14,ASSREVGSGYT
TRBJ1-4,TRBV5-5,ASSQTPPGTTGEKLF
TRBJ1-4,TRBV20-1,SARDIRGPDEKLF
TRBJ2-7,TRBV20-1,SARQVEGFEEQY
TRBJ1-2,TRBV6-5,ASSYRRGDGYT
TRBJ1-2,TRBV5-5,ASSLFQGLEYGYT
TRBJ1-4,TRBV3-1,ASSSQGEKLF
TRBJ2-1,TRBV4-3,ASSQGLVLVNEQF
TRBJ1-2,TRBV19,ASSIILELDYGYT
TRBJ2-3,TRBV4-3,ASSQVLAGDRDTQY
TRBJ2-5,TRBV9,ASSVAATGLETQY
TRBJ2-3,TRBV6-2/TRBV6-3,ASSPTGFTDTQY
TRBJ2-5,TRBV7-2,ASSFAGGQETQY
TRBJ1-5,TRBV28,ASSSTGGDQPQH
TRBJ2-1,TRBV24-1,ATSDGASGGGNEQF
TRBJ1-1,TRBV9,ASSVSPNTEAF
TRBJ1-3,TRBV12-3/TRBV12-4,ASSLASSGNTIY
TRBJ2-1,TRBV7-2,ASSLARGTGASSYNEQF
TRBJ2-5,TRBV7-2,ASSPSSGRVQTQY
TRBJ2-1,TRBV20-1,SARDRLAGGKF
TRBJ2-2,TRBV7-2,ASSLSGGYNTGELF
TRBJ2-1,TRBV7-2,ASALAREQF
TRBJ2-7,TRBV7-8,ASSLEFGRAYEQY
TRBJ2-5,TRBV11-2,ASSWNRGGGNQETQY
TRBJ1-1,TRBV27,ASSWRWGPWAF
TRBJ2-3,TRBV4-3,ASSQGSSAQDTQY
TRBJ2-5,TRBV2,ASSALPRPQETQY
TRBJ1-2,TRBV15,ATTTGGAANYGYT
TRBJ1-5,TRBV12-3/TRBV12-4,ASTGYVKEPQH
TRBJ2-7,TRBV7-3,ASSLFGGAREQY
TRBJ2-5,TRBV20-1,SAESGGLAGAVGETQY
TRBJ1-1,TRBV14,ASSLLRDSRLRAF
TRBJ1-4,TRBV9,ASSVEAGSNEKLF
TRBJ1-3,TRBV5-1,ASSLSGSGNTIY
TRBJ1-2,TRBV20-1,SSSRGGPYGYS
TRBJ2-1,TRBV6-5,ASSYSKGFSRWDEQF
TRBJ1-3,TRBV7-9,ASSMTGNTIY
TRBJ2-5,TRBV7-8,ASSFGTSGPSETQY
TRBJ1-1,TRBV4-1,ASSQVAGKAEAF
TRBJ2-1,TRBV29-1,SVQGLNYNEQF
TRBJ2-4,TRBV20-1,SARVVSGGIQY
TRBJ2-1,TRBV10-3,AISDDTGTSEYNEQF
TRBJ1-6,TRBV3-1,ASSQVESLRNSPLH
TRBJ2-7,TRBV27,ASSLMSGSEQY
TRBJ2-7,TRBV20-1,SALKDTARNEQY
TRBJ2-3,TRBV7-8,ASSLYGGDTDTQY
TRBJ1-1,TRBV29-1,SVAGVNTEAF
TRBJ1-2,TRBV5-5,ASSLSTTENYGYT